This TCR beta chain stems from a study of CD8 T cells in Susac syndrome. General study points: The CD4+ T cell repertoires in Susac syndrome were not clonally expanded.

The RNA, about 0.45 to 1 ug, was put through reverse transcription using random hexamers. A single record per CDR3 protein comes from TCRdb applying MiXCR to the immunoSEQ multiplex PCR reads. The table has 150,000 to 200,000 distinct CDR3 sequences, 90% to 97% seen once; the top ten hold about 0.13%. The sequenced target, TCR beta, came from blood CD8+ and CD4+ T cells. Both CD4+ and CD8+ T cells were negatively isolated, and TEMRA cells underwent FACS enrichment. This clonotype appeared once. The antigen is not known. This sequence was found in a human donor with Susac syndrome. The specimen was CD4+ T cells from PBMCs.

This CDR3 is CATSRGPLGANVLTF. The DNA of the CDR3 is TGTGCCACCAGCAGAGGACCACTTGGGGCCAACGTCCTGACTTTC. The chain joins TRBV15 to TRBJ2-6; D gene uncertain. V lost 1 base, J lost 3 bases, and 7 bases lay in between. Germline CDR1 LNHNV, CDR2 YYDKDF (reference sequence). This CDR3 spans 15 amino acids.